This T cell receptor beta chain derives from a study of cytomegalovirus exposure and HLA in healthy donors. Broader study findings: There were 150 to 200 TCR beta chains listed as cytomegalovirus-associated. Later findings reportedly placed an Asian-associated ancestry cluster below the roughly 670-donor mean for N-insertions. Exclusion as indistinguishable affected some V segments, including TRBV6-2 and TRBV6-3. Later on, analysis showed that most CMV-associated TCR beta chains appeared to be HLA-restricted.

Use of 60 Vbeta and 13 Jbeta primers characterized the PCR. Profiling relied on immunoSEQ multiplex PCR, and the TCRdb table lists in-frame clones only, not all of them. The table has 120,000 to 150,000 clones, over 75% seen once. The CDR3 length is 15 residues. Trimming cost V 4 bases and J 6 bases, with 18 bases left between them. The germline V gene encodes CDR1 MNHEY and CDR2 SMNVEV (reference sequence). A remark on this clone: The target antigen is unknown.

The TCR originated in a man aged 25-45 years in good health and CMV-seropositive. J is TRBJ1-2 and V is TRBV27; D gene uncertain. The sample was PBMCs. In DNA, the CDR3 is TGTGCCAGCAGTTCGCCCTCTTTAGGAGTTAATGGCTACACCTTC. Its protein is CASSSPSLGVNGYTF.